The clone carrying this T cell receptor beta chain has only a few counts. The antigen is not known. The entry originates in a study of blood T cells in healthy people across ages. Study-level results: Older age went with lower TCR beta diversity per million T cells, in a roughly linear way.

With each sample, at least 5 micrograms of total RNA were extracted. Alongside a J-beta primer mix, a sample-barcoded 5' primer served in a second PCR lasting 7 to 11 cycles. TCRdb re-called the 5' RACE reads with MiXCR, one entry per CDR3 protein. The sample has nearly 1 million distinct CDR3 sequences; 45% to 60% are singletons. The germline gives CDR1 MDHEN, CDR2 SYDVKM. The CDR3 sequence is 14 residues long. Trimming shortened V by 5 bases and J by 4 bases, and 14 bases separated the two germline ends. This TCR derives from a woman aged 55-70 years in good health. This chain connects TRBV28 to TRBJ2-5; D unclear. Sequenced input: blood. The DNA of the CDR3 is TGTGCCAGCAGTCTCGCTCTTGGCCCAGAGACCCAGTACTTC. Residues: CASSLALGPETQYF.